This passage covers 27 T cell receptor beta chains from one sample sequenced in a study of tumor and adjacent non-tumor tissue in lung cancer. RNA was extracted from bulk tissue without any cell sorting. The library came from three nested PCR rounds adapted from ARM-PCR protocols. In TCRdb, the multiplex PCR reads were re-called with MiXCR into one record per CDR3 protein. The sample has approximately 75,000 distinct CDR3 sequences; over 70% are singletons. Sequencing was carried out using lung tumor tissue. All receptors derive from a woman aged 50 to 65 with non-small cell lung cancer.

This clonotype was seen only a few times. This may be a read error, as it is one base from a much larger clone. V is TRBV20-1 and J is TRBJ2-1, with a tentative D call TRBD2 (5 bases). Germline V gene data show CDR1 as DFQATT and CDR2 as SNEGSKA (reference sequence). The CDR3 runs to 13 residues. CDR3 residues: CNARLLGSDEQFF. In DNA form, the CDR3 reads TGCAATGCTAGATTACTAGGTAGTGATGAGCAGTTCTTC.

Concerning this clonotype: The germline gene is not matched at one end of the junction; a read error may be the cause. The rearrangement joins TRBV4-2 to TRBJ2-4; a weak D match, TRBD2 (5 bases). The CDR3 runs 16 residues. Germline CDR1 and CDR2: LGHNA and YNFKEQ. CDR3 loop: CTSNHGLGEGKNNQYF. As DNA, the CDR3 is TGTACCAGCAACCATGGCCTAGGAGAGGGCAAAAACAATCAGTACTTC.

The chain couples TRBV6-5 to TRBJ2-2, with unresolved D. The CDR3 has 15 amino acids. The germline V gene encodes CDR1 MNHEY and CDR2 SVGAGI. Trimming removed 7 bases at V and 8 bases at J, with 20 bases between. The CDR3 DNA is TGTGCCAGCACTCATCAATACAACCCCCCGGGGGAGCTGTTTTTT. It translates to CASTHQYNPPGELFF.

This clonotype is a singleton in its sample. The chain recombines TRBV11-2 with TRBJ2-3; D is uncertain. The CDR3 totals 16 residues. From germline, CDR1 is SGHAT and CDR2 FQNNGV. Written as DNA, the CDR3 is TGTACCGGCAGCTTAGTTGTAATGGTTGAGACAGATACGCAGTATTTT. Its translation: CTGSLVVMVETDTQYF.

By proportion, this clonotype is medium-sized (0.01 to 0.1%). This chain joins TRBV6-6 and TRBJ1-6, with a possible D match to TRBD1 (5 bases). The CDR3 runs to 16 residues. CDR1 MNHNY and CDR2 SVGAGI come from the germline V gene (reference sequence). The germline V and J ends were trimmed by 4 bases and 8 bases, with 18 bases remaining between them. The DNA of the CDR3 is TGTGCCAGCAGTTCACCCGGGGCGCCGGGCGATTCACCCCTCCACTTT. Translation gives CASSSPGAPGDSPLHF.

On this clonotype: A single base separates this from a much larger clone, so it may be a read error. The rearrangement links TRBV15 to TRBJ2-3, with D possibly TRBD1 on 5 matching bases. CDR1 LNHNV and CDR2 YYDKDF come from the germline V gene (reference sequence). The CDR3 consists of 15 residues. The CDR3 sequence: CTTSREGVGTDTQYF. The CDR3, as DNA: TGTACCACCAGCAGAGAAGGGGTAGGGACAGATACGCAGTATTTT.

In its sample, this clonotype was seen once. This may be a read error: a much more frequent sequence differs by one nucleotide. This chain joins TRBV24-1 and TRBJ2-7, with 12 bases matching TRBD2. This CDR3 is built from 20 residues. The J segment lost 3 bases and the V segment lost 7 bases, leaving 21 bases of the junction unmatched. Germline CDR1 reads KGHDR; CDR2 reads SFDVKD. Here the CDR3 reads CATRDLTKGGGLAGIYEQYF. The CDR3 DNA reads as TGTGCCACCAGAGATCTCACGAAAGGCGGCGGACTAGCGGGGATCTACGAGCAGTACTTC.

Note on this clonotype: Being one base from a much bigger clone, this may be a read error. The J gene is TRBJ1-1, the V gene TRBV7-9; 8 bases line up with TRBD1. The germline gives CDR1 SEHNR, CDR2 FQNEAQ (reference sequence). The length of the CDR3 is 13 residues. CDR3 in amino acids: CTGTRQGIIEAFF. As DNA, the CDR3 is TGTACCGGAACTCGACAGGGGATTATTGAAGCTTTCTTT.

As for this clonotype: At one boundary the junction diverges from the germline segment, which might be a read error. V usage is TRBV5-1 and J usage is TRBJ2-1; a weak D match, TRBD1 (5 bases). Germline loops: CDR1 SGHRS, CDR2 YFSETQ. The CDR3 has 16 residues. CDR3 loop: CASSPFFDRAYDEQFF. CDR3 coding DNA: TGCGCCAGCAGCCCATTCTTCGACAGAGCCTACGATGAGCAGTTCTTC.

As to this clonotype: A much larger clone differs from this one at a single base, so this may be a read error. The V gene is TRBV20-1, the J gene TRBJ1-2, with TRBD1 matching over 8 bases. The V and J ends lost 8 bases and 10 bases, in that order; junction bases with no gene match: 9. The CDR3 covers 11 residues. Germline loops: CDR1 DFQATT, CDR2 SNEGSKA (reference sequence). The CDR3 loop is CSIRGPDDYTF. The CDR3 coding sequence is TGCAGTATCAGGGGGCCGGATGACTACACCTTC.

To note about this clonotype: The junction differs from germline at one of its ends, possibly a read error. This rearrangement joins TRBV5-4 to TRBJ2-5; D not resolved. Germline CDR1 is SGHNT and CDR2 is YYREEE (reference sequence). This CDR3 spans 14 amino acids. CDR3 in amino acids: CVSSSTGTQETQYF. Here the CDR3 DNA reads TGTGTCAGCAGCTCAACGGGTACTCAAGAAACCCAGTACTTC.

The table lists this clonotype with many counts. The CDR3 is CASSDKGEVEKLFF. The DNA of the CDR3 is TGTGCCAGCAGTGATAAGGGGGAGGTCGAAAAACTGTTTTTT. This chain uses TRBV6-1 with TRBJ1-4; tentatively, D is TRBD1 (6 bases). In germline, CDR1 is MNHNS, CDR2 SASEGT. With 3 bases removed from V and 8 bases from J, the gap between germline ends came to 13 bases. The CDR3 is 14 amino acids.

With regard to this clonotype: The junction shows a germline mismatch at one end, possibly a read error. This sequence joins TRBV28 and TRBJ2-7, with 13 bases lining up with TRBD2. CDR1 and CDR2 (germline): MDHEN, SYDVKM. The CDR3 has 18 residues. DNA for the CDR3: TGTGACAGCAGCAACGGACTAGCGGGAGTAGGGAGCTCCTATGAGCAGTACTTC. As protein: CDSSNGLAGVGSSYEQYF. Combining the CDR3 with reference TRBV28 and TRBJ2-7 gives the whole variable domain DVKVTQSSRYLVKRTGEKVFLECVQDMDHENMFWYRQDPGLGLRLIYFSYDVKMKEKGDIPEGYSVSREKKERFSLILESASTNQTSMYLCDSSNGLAGVGSSYEQYFGPGTRLTVT.

In the case of this clonotype: One end of the junction is discordant with germline, which a read error may explain. This chain joins TRBV6-5 and TRBJ1-1; no definite D call. This CDR3 has 14 amino acids. CDR1 is MNHEY, CDR2 SVGAGI, per germline. DNA of the CDR3: TGTACCAGCAGTTTGTCGGGGAGGCGTACTGAAGCTTTTTTT. Residues: CTSSLSGRRTEAFF.

To note about this clonotype: With a much larger clone just one base away, this may be a read error. The chain recombines TRBV7-8 with TRBJ1-5, with 10 bases matching TRBD1. The CDR3 is 15 residues long. Unmatched junction bases numbered 5, after V lost 4 bases and J lost 5 bases. The germline V gene has CDR1 SGHVS and CDR2 FQNEAQ. The CDR3 DNA reads as TGTGCCAGCAGCTACAGGACAGGGGGGCATCAGCCCCAGCATTTT. Translation: CASSYRTGGHQPQHF.

Of note for this clonotype: Sequence at one end of the junction differs from germline and may be a read error. The chain couples TRBV28 to TRBJ2-5, with 9 bases matching TRBD1. The CDR3 runs to 14 residues. Germline CDR1 reads MDHEN; CDR2 reads SYDVKM. Here the CDR3 DNA reads TGTGCCAGCAGTTGGTGGGACAGGGAAGAGACCCAGTATTTC. It is translated as CASSWWDREETQYF.

Worth noting for this clonotype: The junction shows a germline mismatch at one end, possibly a read error. The chain uses TRBV20-1 and TRBJ2-7, with 7 bases identical to TRBD2. The CDR3 has 13 amino acids. Per germline, CDR1 DFQATT and CDR2 SNEGSKA (reference sequence). Written as DNA, the CDR3 is TGTAGTGCAAATCCGGGACTAACTTACGAGCAGTACTTC. Translation: CSANPGLTYEQYF.

Remarks on this clonotype: A junction end diverges from the germline sequence, so it may reflect a read error. The chain couples TRBV19 to TRBJ1-1; a possible D gene is TRBD1 (6 bases). The germline CDR1 and CDR2 sequences are LNHDA and SQIVND (reference sequence). This CDR3 has 14 residues. The CDR3 region is CASNREVWDTEAFF. CDR3 nucleotide sequence: TGTGCCAGTAATCGGGAGGTTTGGGACACTGAAGCTTTCTTC. Variable domain in full (rest from reference TRBV19 and TRBJ1-1): DGGITQSPKYLFRKEGQNVTLSCEQNLNHDAMYWYRQDPGQGLRLIYYSQIVNDFQKGDIAEGYSVSREKKESFPLTVTSAQKNPTAFYLCASNREVWDTEAFFGQGTRLTVV.

About this clonotype itself: A much larger clone differs by one base, so this may be a read error. The gene calls are TRBV28 and TRBJ2-7, with D perhaps matching TRBD1 (8 bases). V lost 6 bases to trimming and J lost 1 base, with 22 bases between them. The CDR3 extends over 17 amino acids. From germline, CDR1 is MDHEN and CDR2 SYDVKM. The CDR3 loop reads CASRTTGGGRKSYEQYF. In DNA, the CDR3 is TGTGCCAGCAGAACCACAGGGGGGGGCCGGAAGTCCTACGAGCAGTACTTC.

On this clonotype itself: The junction departs from germline at one end; a sequencing error may be responsible. J is TRBJ2-5 and V is TRBV5-6, with D maybe TRBD2 (5 bases). Germline loops: CDR1 SGHDT, CDR2 YYEEEE. CDR3 length: 14 residues. CDR3 DNA: TGTGCCAGCATTCGTAGCGCAATCCAGGAGATCCAGTACTTC. It yields the protein CASIRSAIQEIQYF. Drawing the rest from reference TRBV5-6 and TRBJ2-5, the complete variable domain is DAGVTQSPTHLIKTRGQQVTLRCSPKSGHDTVSWYQQALGQGPQFIFQYYEEEERQRGNFPDRFSGHQFPNYSSELNVNALLLGDSALYLCASIRSAIQEIQYFGPGTRLLVL.

As concerns this clonotype: A read error is possible here, since a much larger clone lies one base away. The chain uses TRBV5-1 and TRBJ2-2; 11 bases agree with TRBD2. The CDR3 is 16 residues long. Germline values: CDR1 SGHRS, CDR2 YFSETQ. J lost 8 bases, V lost 4 bases, and 10 bases had no gene match. CDR3 sequence reads: CASSPATSGTLGELFF. CDR3 coding DNA: TGCGCCAGCAGCCCAGCGACTAGCGGGACGCTTGGGGAGCTGTTTTTT.

In regard to this clonotype: Since the CDR3 does not end with the conserved phenylalanine or tryptophan, this likely comes from a read error. The chain couples TRBV4-2 to TRBJ2-6; D ambiguous. From germline, CDR1 is LGHNA and CDR2 YNFKEQ. Between the trimmed V and J ends, which lost 0 bases and 0 bases, there was a span of 6 bases. The CDR3 is 16 residues long. The CDR3 coding sequence is TGTGCCAGCAGCCAAGATACGAACTCTGGGGCCAACGTCCTGACTTCC. This codes for CASSQDTNSGANVLTS.

Notes on this clonotype: A much larger clone is a single base away; this may be a read error. The chain uses TRBV28 and TRBJ2-3; D tentatively reads TRBD1 or TRBD2 (5 bases each). V was shortened by 7 bases and J by 2 bases, with 13 bases between the two germline ends. In germline, CDR1 is MDHEN, CDR2 SYDVKM. The CDR3 runs 14 residues. CDR3 in amino acids: CASTSGRLTDTQYF. The CDR3 coding sequence is TGTGCCAGCACCTCGGGACGCCTCACAGATACGCAGTATTTT. The whole variable domain, filled in from reference TRBV28 and TRBJ2-3, reads DVKVTQSSRYLVKRTGEKVFLECVQDMDHENMFWYRQDPGLGLRLIYFSYDVKMKEKGDIPEGYSVSREKKERFSLILESASTNQTSMYLCASTSGRLTDTQYFGPGTRLTVL.

This clonotype is labeled as medium-sized. The CDR3 DNA reads as TGTGCCAGCAGTGCATCTCGGACAGTTTATACCGGGGAGCTGTTTTTT. Translated: CASSASRTVYTGELFF. This chain joins TRBV6-1 and TRBJ2-2; D is perhaps TRBD1 (6 bases). Trimming removed 4 bases from V and 5 bases from J, with 17 bases in between. The CDR3 consists of 16 residues. The germline V gene encodes CDR1 MNHNS and CDR2 SASEGT.

This clonotype was found many times. V usage is TRBV28 and J usage is TRBJ2-7; D is undetermined. This CDR3 region has 13 residues. V was trimmed by 3 bases and J by 3 bases, leaving 9 bases between them. Germline values: CDR1 MDHEN, CDR2 SYDVKM. Here the CDR3 reads CASSLGSNYEQYF. CDR3 in DNA: TGTGCCAGCAGTTTGGGATCAAACTACGAGCAGTACTTC.

The J gene is TRBJ1-6, the V gene TRBV11-2, with a weak D call TRBD1 (5 bases). V shed 6 bases and J shed 6 bases, with 12 bases lying between them. Germline values: CDR1 SGHAT, CDR2 FQNNGV. The CDR3 is 14 amino acids. DNA of the CDR3: TGTGCCAGCAGTTTAAACAGGAGTAATTCACCCCTCCACTTT. Protein sequence: CASSLNRSNSPLHF.

As for this clonotype: One junction end does not reproduce the germline sequence, and a read error may be involved. This rearrangement joins TRBV11-2 to TRBJ2-7; D gene ambiguous. Germline CDR1 SGHAT, CDR2 FQNNGV. The length of the CDR3 is 13 residues. CDR3 loop: CDSIPLRLYEQYF. In nucleotides, the CDR3 is TGTGACAGCATCCCGCTGAGGTTGTACGAGCAATACTTC.